The clone carrying this T cell receptor (beta chain) was observed many times. The data stem from a study of tumor-infiltrating lymphocytes in primary liver carcinoma. Study-wide background: Tumor staging was T1-T3 N0M0; sizes spanned roughly 4 to 10 cm across.

Starting from roughly 540 ng of total RNA, TCR beta cDNA was produced with a primer in the constant region. Generation of the TCR beta libraries relied on three nested multiplex PCR rounds using slightly modified ARM-PCR. Use of TRBV1-TRBV30 forward primers with a C-beta reverse primer characterized the first two PCR rounds, which lasted roughly 9 cycles each. MiXCR was run by TCRdb on the multiplex PCR reads, yielding one entry per CDR3 protein. The sample lists about 180,000 distinct CDR3 sequences, roughly three fifths seen once, with 72% in the top ten. Out of unsorted whole blood came the blood RNA, and germline DNA was extracted as well. With chronic HBV infection, the patients were also treatment-naive. The CDR3 sequence is 13 residues long. With 1 base removed from V and 5 bases from J, the gap between germline ends came to 6 bases. Germline CDR1 and CDR2: SGHAT and FQNNGV.

This chain uses TRBV11-2 with TRBJ2-1; D gene unclear. The sequence derives from a man in his forties with primary liver carcinoma and hepatitis B virus infection. The sequencing input was peripheral blood. The CDR3 DNA is TGTGCCAGCAGCTTAGCCACAAACAATGAGCAGTTCTTC. Its translation is CASSLATNNEQFF.